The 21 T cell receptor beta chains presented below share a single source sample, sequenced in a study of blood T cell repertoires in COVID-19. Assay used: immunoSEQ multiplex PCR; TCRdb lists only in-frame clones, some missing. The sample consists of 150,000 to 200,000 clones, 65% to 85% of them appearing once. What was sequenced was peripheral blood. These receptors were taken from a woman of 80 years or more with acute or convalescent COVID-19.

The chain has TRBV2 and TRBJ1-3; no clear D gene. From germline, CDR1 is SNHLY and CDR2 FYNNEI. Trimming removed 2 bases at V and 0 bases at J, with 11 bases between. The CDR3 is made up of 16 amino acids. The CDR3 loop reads CASSEQGGYSGNTIYF. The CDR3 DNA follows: TGTGCCAGCAGTGAACAAGGAGGGTACTCTGGAAACACCATATATTTT.

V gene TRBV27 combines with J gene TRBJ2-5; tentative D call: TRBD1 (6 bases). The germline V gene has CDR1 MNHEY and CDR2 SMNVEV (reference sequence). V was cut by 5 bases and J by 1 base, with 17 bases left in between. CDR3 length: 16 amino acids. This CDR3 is CASSPYLTGFQETQYF. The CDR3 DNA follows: TGTGCCAGCAGTCCCTACCTCACAGGGTTCCAAGAGACCCAGTACTTC.

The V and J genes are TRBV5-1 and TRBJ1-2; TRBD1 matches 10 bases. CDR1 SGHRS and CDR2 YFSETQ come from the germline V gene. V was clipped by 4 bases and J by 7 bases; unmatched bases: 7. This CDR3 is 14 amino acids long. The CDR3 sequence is CASSHDRGLSGYTF. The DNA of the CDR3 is TGCGCCAGCAGCCACGACAGGGGGCTGTCTGGCTACACCTTC.

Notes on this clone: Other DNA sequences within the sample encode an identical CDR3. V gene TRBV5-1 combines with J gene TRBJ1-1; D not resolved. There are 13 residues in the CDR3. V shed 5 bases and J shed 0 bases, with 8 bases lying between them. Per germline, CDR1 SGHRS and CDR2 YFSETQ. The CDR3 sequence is CASSAGMNTEAFF. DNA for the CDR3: TGCGCCAGCAGTGCGGGAATGAACACTGAAGCTTTCTTT.

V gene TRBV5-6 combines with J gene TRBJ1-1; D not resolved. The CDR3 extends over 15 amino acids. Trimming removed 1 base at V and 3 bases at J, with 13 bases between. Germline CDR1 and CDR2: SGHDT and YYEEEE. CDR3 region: CASSLSQVWDTEAFF. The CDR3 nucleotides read TGTGCCAGCAGCTTGTCCCAGGTTTGGGACACTGAAGCTTTCTTT.

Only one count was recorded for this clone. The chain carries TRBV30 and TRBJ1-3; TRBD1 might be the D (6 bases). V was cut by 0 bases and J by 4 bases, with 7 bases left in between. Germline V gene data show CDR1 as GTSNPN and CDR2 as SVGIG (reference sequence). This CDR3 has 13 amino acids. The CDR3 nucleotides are TGTGCCTGGAGTGTCGGGACAGGAAACACCATATATTTT. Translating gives CAWSVGTGNTIYF.

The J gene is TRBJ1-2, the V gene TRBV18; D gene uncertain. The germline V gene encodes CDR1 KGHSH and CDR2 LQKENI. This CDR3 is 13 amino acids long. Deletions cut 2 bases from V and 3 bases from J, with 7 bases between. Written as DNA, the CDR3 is TGTGCCAGCTCACCAGGAACAGACTATGGCTACACCTTC. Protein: CASSPGTDYGYTF.

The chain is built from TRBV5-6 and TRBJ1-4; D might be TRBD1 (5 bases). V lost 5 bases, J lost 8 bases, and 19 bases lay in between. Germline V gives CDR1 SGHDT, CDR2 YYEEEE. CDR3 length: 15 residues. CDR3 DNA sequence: TGTGCCAGCAGGACGACGGGGGACCTTAGGGAAAAACTGTTTTTT. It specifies CASRTTGDLREKLFF.

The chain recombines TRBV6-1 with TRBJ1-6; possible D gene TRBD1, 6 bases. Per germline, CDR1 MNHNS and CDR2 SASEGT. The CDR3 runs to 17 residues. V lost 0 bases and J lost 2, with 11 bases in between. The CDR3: CASSEAPQGTYNSPLHF. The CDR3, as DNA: TGTGCCAGCAGTGAAGCGCCTCAGGGGACCTATAATTCACCCCTCCACTTT.

The CDR3 loop reads CASSQGQNNQPQHF. For the CDR3, the DNA is TGTGCCAGCAGCCAAGGACAGAACAATCAGCCCCAGCATTTT. This chain uses TRBV3-1 (or the pseudogene TRBV3-2) with TRBJ1-5; the D gene is possibly TRBD1 (5 bases). The CDR3 covers 14 residues. V gave up 1 base and J gave up 3 bases, with 7 bases separating them. Germline CDR1 is LGHDT and CDR2 is YNNKEL (reference sequence).

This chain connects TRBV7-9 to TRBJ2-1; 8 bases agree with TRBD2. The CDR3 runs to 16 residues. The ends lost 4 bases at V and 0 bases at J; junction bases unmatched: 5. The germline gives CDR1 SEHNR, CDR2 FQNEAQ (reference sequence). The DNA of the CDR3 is TGTGCCAGCAGCTCCCCCCGGGGGGGCTCCTACAATGAGCAGTTCTTC. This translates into CASSSPRGGSYNEQFF. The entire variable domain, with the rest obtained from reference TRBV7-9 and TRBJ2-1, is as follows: DTGVSQNPRHKITKRGQNVTFRCDPISEHNRLYWYRQTLGQGPEFLTYFQNEAQLEKSRLLSDRFSAERPKGSFSTLEIQRTEQGDSAMYLCASSSPRGGSYNEQFFGPGTRLTVL.

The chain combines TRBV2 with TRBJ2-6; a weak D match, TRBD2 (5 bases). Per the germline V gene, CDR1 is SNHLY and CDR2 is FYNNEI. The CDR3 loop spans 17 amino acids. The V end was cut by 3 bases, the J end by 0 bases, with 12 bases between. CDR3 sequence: CASSDTGLRSGANVLTF. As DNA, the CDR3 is TGTGCCAGCAGTGATACGGGATTGCGCTCTGGGGCCAACGTCCTGACTTTC.

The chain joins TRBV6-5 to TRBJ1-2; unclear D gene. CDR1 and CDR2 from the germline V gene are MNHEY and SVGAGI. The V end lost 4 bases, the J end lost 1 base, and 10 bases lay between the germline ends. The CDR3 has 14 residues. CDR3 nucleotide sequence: TGTGCCAGCAGTTTGGGAGGGTTTAACTATGGCTACACCTTC. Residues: CASSLGGFNYGYTF.

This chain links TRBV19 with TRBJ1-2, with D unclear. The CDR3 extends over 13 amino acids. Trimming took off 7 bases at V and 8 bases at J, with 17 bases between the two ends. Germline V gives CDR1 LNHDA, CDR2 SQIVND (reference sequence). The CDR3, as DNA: TGTGCCAGTAAGTCGTCCGTTGGTGGCGGCTACACCTTC. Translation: CASKSSVGGGYTF.

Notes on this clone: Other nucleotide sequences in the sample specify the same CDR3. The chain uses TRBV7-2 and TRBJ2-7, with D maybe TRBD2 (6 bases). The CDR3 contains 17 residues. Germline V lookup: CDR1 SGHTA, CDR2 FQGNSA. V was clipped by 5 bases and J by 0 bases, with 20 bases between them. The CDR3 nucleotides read TGTGCCAGCAGCCCTCCCCTAGGGACTGGGAGCTCCTACGAGCAGTACTTC. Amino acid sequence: CASSPPLGTGSSYEQYF.

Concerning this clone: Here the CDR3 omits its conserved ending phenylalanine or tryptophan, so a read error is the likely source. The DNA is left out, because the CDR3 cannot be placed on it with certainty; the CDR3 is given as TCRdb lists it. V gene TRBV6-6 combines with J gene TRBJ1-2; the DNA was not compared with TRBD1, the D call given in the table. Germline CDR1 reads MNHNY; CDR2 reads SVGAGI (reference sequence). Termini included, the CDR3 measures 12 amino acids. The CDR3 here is CASSRTGDTLRH.

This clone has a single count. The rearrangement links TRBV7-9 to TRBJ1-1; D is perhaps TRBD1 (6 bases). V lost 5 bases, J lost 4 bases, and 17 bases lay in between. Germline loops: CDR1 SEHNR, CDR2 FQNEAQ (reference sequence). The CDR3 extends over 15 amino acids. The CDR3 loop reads CASSPPPPGATEAFF. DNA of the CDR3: TGTGCCAGCAGCCCACCGCCCCCAGGGGCCACTGAAGCTTTCTTT.

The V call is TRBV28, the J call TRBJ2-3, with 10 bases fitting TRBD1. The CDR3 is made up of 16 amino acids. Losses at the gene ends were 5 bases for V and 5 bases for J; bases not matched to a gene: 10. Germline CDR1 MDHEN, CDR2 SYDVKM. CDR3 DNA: TGTGCCAGCAGTGATCCGGGGGGACAGGGGCGAGATACGCAGTATTTT. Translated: CASSDPGGQGRDTQYF.

DNA of the CDR3: TGCGCCAGCAGCCAAGTAGGCGGAGAAGCTTTCTTT. Encoded protein: CASSQVGGEAFF. The chain recombines TRBV4-1 with TRBJ1-1; D unresolved. V lost 1 base and J 8 bases, leaving 8 bases between the germline ends. Germline CDR1 is MGHRA and CDR2 is YSYEKL. CDR3 length equals 12 residues.

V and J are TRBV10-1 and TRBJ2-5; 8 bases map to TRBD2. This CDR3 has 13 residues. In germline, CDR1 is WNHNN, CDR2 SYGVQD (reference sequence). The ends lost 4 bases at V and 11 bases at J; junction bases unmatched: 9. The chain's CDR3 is CASSVAGGPVQYF. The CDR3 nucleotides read TGCGCCAGCAGTGTGGCGGGGGGCCCTGTACAGTACTTC.

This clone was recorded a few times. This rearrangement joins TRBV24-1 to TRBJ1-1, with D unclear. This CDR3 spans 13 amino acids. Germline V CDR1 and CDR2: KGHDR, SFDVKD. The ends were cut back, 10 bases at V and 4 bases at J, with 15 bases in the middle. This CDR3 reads CATQREGGTEAFF. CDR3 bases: TGTGCCACTCAGAGGGAGGGCGGCACTGAAGCTTTCTTT.